This TCR beta chain was captured by sequencing in a study of T cells in localized non-small cell lung cancer. In its sample, this clone was seen a few times. Its target is not known. Broader study findings: Uninvolved adjacent lung had more T cell clonality than any other tissue, topping tumor. The study detected a median roughly 50 of the top 100 tumor clones in adjacent lung. Overall survival was longer when the density of T cells in the blood was higher. Only one tumor region was sequenced, so heterogeneity remains possible.

The CDR3 sequence is 15 residues long. V was pared by 0 bases and J by 4 bases, with 2 bases of the junction left unmatched. The germline V gene has CDR1 SGDLS and CDR2 YYNGEE. Assay: immunoSEQ multiplex PCR; the TCRdb copy retains only in-frame clones and omits some. This sample yields about 13,000 clones, of which 25% to 30% are seen a single time; about 7.8% belongs to the top ten. The sequences come from lung tumor tissue, collected before any cancer treatment. This sequence joins TRBV9 and TRBJ2-2, with TRBD2 matching 8 bases. The source is a female donor of 60 years or more with stage I lung adenocarcinoma. CDR3 in amino acids: CASSVASGGTGELFF. The DNA for the CDR3 is TGTGCCAGCAGCGTAGCCAGCGGGGGCACCGGGGAGCTGTTTTTT.